A selection of T cell receptor beta chains follows, all from one sample in a study of T cells in localized non-small cell lung cancer. The data were produced by immunoSEQ multiplex PCR, yet TCRdb's version contains in-frame clones alone and is incomplete. Among some 66,000 clones listed, roughly 81% were seen once. The sample in question was peripheral blood, obtained before any cancer treatment. The receptors originated from a female donor older than 55 with stage I lung adenocarcinoma. Each CDR3 is given with its conserved first and last residue.

v_call: TRBV27; cdr3_aa: CASSTKRETTYTDTQYF
v_call: TRBV19; cdr3_aa: CASSIGGPYSYEQYF
v_call: TRBV10-3; cdr3_aa: CATGGQSKGTQYF
v_call: TRBV7-9; cdr3_aa: CASSLEQNTEAFF
v_call: TRBV27; cdr3_aa: CASSLYHSSNQPQHF
v_call: TRBV11-2; cdr3_aa: CASSSLQGAVGNTIYF
v_call: TRBV9; cdr3_aa: CASSPRAPSYNEQFF
v_call: TRBV30; cdr3_aa: CAWSRGTSGINEQFF
v_call: TRBV5-1; cdr3_aa: CASSLGLVGTDTQYF
v_call: TRBV11-1; cdr3_aa: CASSLNYGSGELFF
v_call: TRBV28; cdr3_aa: CASSSSLSYEQYF
v_call: TRBV6-6; cdr3_aa: CASSYTNTGNEQFF
v_call: TRBV28; cdr3_aa: CASSLNPDYGYTF
v_call: TRBV13; cdr3_aa: CASSPVGVGTSGRSTKEQFF
v_call: TRBV7-7; cdr3_aa: CASSSQGLGTQYF
v_call: TRBV30; cdr3_aa: CAWSRRVTEQYF
v_call: TRBV10-3; cdr3_aa: CAISGRTGGVGGYGYTF
v_call: TRBV6-5; cdr3_aa: CASSRQGKQGYTF
v_call: TRBV5-1; cdr3_aa: CASSPAGTAREQYF
v_call: TRBV9; cdr3_aa: CASSVVGGFTDTQYF
v_call: TRBV7-2; cdr3_aa: CASSLTRARGTDTQYF
v_call: TRBV19; cdr3_aa: CASGDRILGNTIYF
v_call: TRBV2; cdr3_aa: CASSQKWADNTIYF
v_call: TRBV19; cdr3_aa: CASSIVNAEAFF
v_call: TRBV27; cdr3_aa: CASSGLAGSYEQYF
v_call: TRBV5-1; cdr3_aa: CASSVGTGASPLHF
v_call: TRBV5-6; cdr3_aa: CASRGQGANGYTF
v_call: TRBV11-2; cdr3_aa: CASSLVRGPRDSPVF
v_call: TRBV4-1; cdr3_aa: CASSQGPGGGAVDTQYF
v_call: TRBV2; cdr3_aa: CASVAWTENTEAFF
v_call: TRBV7-2; cdr3_aa: CASSLALGAYADTQYF
v_call: TRBV7-6; cdr3_aa: CASSLQGVGEKLFF